This is a list of T cell receptor beta chains from one sample in a study of blood T cells in healthy people across ages. From the 5' RACE reads, TCRdb called clonotypes with MiXCR, one entry per CDR3 protein. The table includes some 1.6 million distinct CDR3 sequences, 30% to 35% detected once. The material sequenced was blood. The receptors here all came from a woman in her 30s in good health. Both conserved end residues are trimmed from each CDR3. D genes are given only for firm matches.

V gene	D gene	J gene	CDR3 protein
TRBV5-1	TRBD2	TRBJ2-1	ASAPASLAVTSYNEQF
TRBV28	NA	TRBJ2-7	ASSQQGLTYEQY
TRBV7-2	TRBD2	TRBJ2-1	ASSLSPGGTYNEQF
TRBV7-3	NA	TRBJ2-3	ASSSRTEGTQY
TRBV11-1	TRBD2	TRBJ2-2	ASSPRLAGGPIGNTGELF
TRBV7-2	TRBD2	TRBJ2-2	ASTIILAGTNTGELF
TRBV4-2	TRBD2	TRBJ2-7	ASSQARAGGGRSEQY
TRBV20-1	TRBD2	TRBJ2-1	SARDLASGNIEQF
TRBV4-1	TRBD1	TRBJ2-3	ASSQGTGGTDTQY
TRBV6-1	TRBD1	TRBJ2-1	ASSVQGAGEQF
TRBV5-6	NA	TRBJ2-5	ASSLVPGLERDQETQY
TRBV10-3	TRBD1	TRBJ1-2	AISEPGTGTLYNGYA
TRBV5-1	NA	TRBJ2-1	ASSIKAGTTYNEQF
TRBV5-1	TRBD2	TRBJ2-1	ASSLELAGTYNEQF
TRBV7-8	TRBD2	TRBJ2-5	ATTTSGETQY
TRBV12-3/TRBV12-4	NA	TRBJ2-7	ASGAGAPKRAYEQY
TRBV7-2	NA	TRBJ1-1	ASSPNRYGTEAF
TRBV10-3	TRBD1	TRBJ2-6	AVTGLLPGQRSGANVLT
TRBV5-1	TRBD2	TRBJ2-1	ATRSGGAGNEQF
TRBV4-1	NA	TRBJ1-3	ASSQVEWGSGNTIY
TRBV7-3	NA	TRBJ2-6	ASSRPEVGANVLT
TRBV3-1	TRBD2	TRBJ2-7	ASSPEGLAGYEQY
TRBV30	TRBD2	TRBJ2-5	AWSRGGTPQETQY